A single sample gave rise to the 10 T cell receptor beta chains below, sequenced in a study of blood T cell repertoires in COVID-19. Repertoires were generated with immunoSEQ multiplex PCR, while TCRdb's copy carries only in-frame clones and drops some. Altogether over 75,000 clones are present, approximately 84% being singletons, with the ten largest covering under 11%. Sequencing was carried out using peripheral blood. These TCRs come from a man between 65 and 85 years old with acute or convalescent COVID-19.

The V call is TRBV11-2, the J call TRBJ1-2, with a tentative D call TRBD1 (6 bases). The CDR3 covers 15 residues. The germline gives CDR1 SGHAT, CDR2 FQNNGV. V lost 1 base to trimming and J lost 0 bases, with 9 bases between them. The CDR3, as DNA: TGTGCCAGCAGCTTAGTGACAGGCTCTAACTATGGCTACACCTTC. This encodes CASSLVTGSNYGYTF. Based on the CDR3 plus reference TRBV11-2 and TRBJ1-2, the full variable domain is EAGVAQSPRYKIIEKRQSVAFWCNPISGHATLYWYQQILGQGPKLLIQFQNNGVVDDSQLPKDRFSAERLKGVDSTLKIQPAKLEDSAVYLCASSLVTGSNYGYTFGSGTRLTVV.

The chain couples TRBV6-1 to TRBJ1-2, with D possibly being TRBD1 (6 bases). V gave up 7 bases and J gave up 1 base, with 10 bases separating them. This CDR3 is built from 13 residues. Germline V gene lookup returns CDR1 MNHNS and CDR2 SASEGT. This CDR3 is CASKTGLNYGYTF. The CDR3 DNA follows: TGTGCCAGCAAGACAGGACTTAACTATGGCTACACCTTC.

The table lists this clone with a few counts. This chain connects TRBV11-2 to TRBJ2-7; 9 nucleotides line up with TRBD1. This CDR3 has 17 amino acids. V lost 5 bases, J lost 6 bases, and 17 bases stayed unmatched. Germline V gene data show CDR1 as SGHAT and CDR2 as FQNNGV. CDR3 loop: CASSPRQDRGIGGEQYF. The CDR3 DNA is TGTGCCAGCAGCCCCAGGCAGGACAGGGGAATTGGCGGCGAGCAGTACTTC.

This chain joins TRBV5-1 and TRBJ2-1; unclear D gene. V gave up 0 bases and J gave up 4 bases, with 8 bases separating them. This CDR3 spans 14 amino acids. Looked up from germline, CDR1 is SGHRS and CDR2 is YFSETQ. DNA of the CDR3: TGCGCCAGCAGCTTGGGCGACACTTACAATGAGCAGTTCTTC. Translating gives CASSLGDTYNEQFF.

In this sample, this clone turned up many times. The V gene is TRBV29-1, the J gene TRBJ2-1; 10 nucleotides line up with TRBD1. The germline gives CDR1 SQVTM, CDR2 ANQGSEA. CDR3 length: 15 residues. After removal of 6 bases from V and 4 bases from J, the junction contained 9 bases not matched to a gene. CDR3 nucleotides: TGCAGCGTCGGAGCGGGACAGGGGACTTACAATGAGCAGTTCTTC. It translates to CSVGAGQGTYNEQFF.

This chain links TRBV3-1 (or the pseudogene TRBV3-2) with TRBJ2-3, with 8 bases aligning to TRBD2. The J segment lost 3 bases and the V segment lost 1 base, leaving 6 bases of the junction unmatched. From germline, CDR1 is LGHDT and CDR2 YNNKEL (reference sequence). The CDR3 length is 16 residues. This CDR3 is CASSQVASGYTDTQYF. The CDR3, as DNA: TGTGCCAGCAGCCAAGTAGCTAGCGGGTATACAGATACGCAGTATTTT.

The rearrangement joins TRBV3-1 (or the pseudogene TRBV3-2) to TRBJ2-1, with 8 bases lining up with TRBD1. Looked up from germline, CDR1 is LGHDT and CDR2 is YNNKEL (reference sequence). The J segment lost 5 bases and the V segment lost 6 bases, leaving 9 bases of the junction unmatched. The CDR3 has 15 amino acids. As DNA, the CDR3 is TGTGCCAGCAGATACTCAGGGACAGGTAACAATGAGCAGTTCTTC. Its protein product is CASRYSGTGNNEQFF.

The chain couples TRBV5-6 to TRBJ2-3, with 10 bases that match TRBD2. The CDR3 contains 15 residues. Germline trimming cut 1 base from V and 7 bases from J; bases unmatched to any gene: 6. Germline V CDR1 and CDR2: SGHDT, YYEEEE. CDR3 protein: CASSLFLAGANTQYF. The CDR3 coding sequence is TGTGCCAGCAGCTTGTTTCTAGCGGGGGCGAATACGCAGTATTTT.

With respect to this clone: Mismatch with germline at one junction end may stem from a read error. This sequence joins TRBV7-2 and TRBJ2-1; 10 nucleotides match TRBD2. Germline V lookup: CDR1 SGHTA, CDR2 FQGNSA. The CDR3 consists of 16 residues. CDR3 nucleotide sequence: TGTGCCAGCAGTTTCCTATCTAGCGGGGGCTACAATGGGCAGTTCTTC. As protein: CASSFLSSGGYNGQFF.

V gene TRBV14 combines with J gene TRBJ1-1; possible D gene TRBD1, 5 bases. Trimming pared 5 bases from V and 5 bases from J, leaving 6 bases between. This CDR3 is built from 11 residues. Germline CDR1 SGHDN, CDR2 FVKESK. Here the CDR3 reads CASSAGTEAFF. The CDR3 bases are TGTGCCAGCAGCGCAGGGACTGAAGCTTTCTTT.